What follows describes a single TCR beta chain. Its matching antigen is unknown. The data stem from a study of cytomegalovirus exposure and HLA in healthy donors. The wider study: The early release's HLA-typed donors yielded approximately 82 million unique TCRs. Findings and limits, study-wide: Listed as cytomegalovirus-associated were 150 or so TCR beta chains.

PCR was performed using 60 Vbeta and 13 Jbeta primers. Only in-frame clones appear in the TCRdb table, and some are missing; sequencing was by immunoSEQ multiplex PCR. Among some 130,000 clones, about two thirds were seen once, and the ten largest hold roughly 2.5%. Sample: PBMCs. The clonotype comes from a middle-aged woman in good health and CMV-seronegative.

CDR3 in DNA: TGTGCTAGTGGTTTGTCCACAGGGGGGTTAATTTTTGCAACTAATGAAAAACTGTTTTTT. Encoded protein: CASGLSTGGLIFATNEKLFF. The gene calls are TRBV12-5 and TRBJ1-4, with TRBD1 matching 8 bases. The CDR3 has 20 residues. V lost 2 bases and J lost 0; bases outside the gene matches: 14. Germline values: CDR1 LGHNT, CDR2 FRNRAP.